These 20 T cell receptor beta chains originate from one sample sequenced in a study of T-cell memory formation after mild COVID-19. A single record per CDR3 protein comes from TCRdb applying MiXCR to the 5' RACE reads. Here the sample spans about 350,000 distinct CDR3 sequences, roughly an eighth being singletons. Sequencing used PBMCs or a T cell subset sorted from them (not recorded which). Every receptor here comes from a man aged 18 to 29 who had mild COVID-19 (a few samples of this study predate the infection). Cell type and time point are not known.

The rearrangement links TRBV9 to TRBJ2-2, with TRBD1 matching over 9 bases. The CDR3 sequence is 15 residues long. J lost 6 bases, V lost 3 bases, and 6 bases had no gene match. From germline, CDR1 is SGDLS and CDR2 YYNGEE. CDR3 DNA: TGTGCCAGCAGCGCAATGGGGACAGGGTCCGGGGAGCTGTTTTTT. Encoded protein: CASSAMGTGSGELFF.

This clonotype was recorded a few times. CDR3 nucleotide sequence: TGTGCCAGCCGAGGAGCGGGGGGGCCTTTAGAGACCCAGTACTTC. Protein sequence: CASRGAGGPLETQYF. The chain is built from TRBV12-3 or TRBV12-4 and TRBJ2-5, with 10 nucleotides matching TRBD2. Trimming removed 8 bases from V and 4 bases from J; junction bases left unmatched: 10. The CDR3 length is 15 residues.

CDR3 region: CASSPGTYAGELFF. CDR3 nucleotide sequence: TGCGCCAGCAGCCCGGGGACCTACGCCGGGGAGCTGTTTTTT. The V call is TRBV5-1, the J call TRBJ2-2, with D possibly called TRBD1 or TRBD2 (5 bases each). This CDR3 is 14 amino acids long. V was clipped by 4 bases and J by 6 bases, with 13 bases between them. The germline V gene encodes CDR1 SGHRS and CDR2 YFSETQ.

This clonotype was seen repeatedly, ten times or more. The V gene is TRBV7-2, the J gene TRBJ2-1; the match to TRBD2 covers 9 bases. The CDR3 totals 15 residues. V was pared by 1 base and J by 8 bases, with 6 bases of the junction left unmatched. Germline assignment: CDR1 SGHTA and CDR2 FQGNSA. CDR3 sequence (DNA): TGTGCCAGCAGCTTAGTATCGGCGGGGGGGCATGAGCAGTTCTTC. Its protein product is CASSLVSAGGHEQFF.

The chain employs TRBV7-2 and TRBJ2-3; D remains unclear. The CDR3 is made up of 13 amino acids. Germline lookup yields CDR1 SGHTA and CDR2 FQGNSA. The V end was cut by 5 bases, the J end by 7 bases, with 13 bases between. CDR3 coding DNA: TGTGCCAGCAGCACCGCTAGGTCCTATACGCAGTATTTT. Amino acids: CASSTARSYTQYF.

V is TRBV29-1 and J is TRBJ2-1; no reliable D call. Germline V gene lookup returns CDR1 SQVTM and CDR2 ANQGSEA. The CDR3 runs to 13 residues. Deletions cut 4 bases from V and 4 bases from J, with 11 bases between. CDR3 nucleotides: TGCAGCGTTGTCTATTCAGTTTACAATGAGCAGTTCTTC. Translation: CSVVYSVYNEQFF.

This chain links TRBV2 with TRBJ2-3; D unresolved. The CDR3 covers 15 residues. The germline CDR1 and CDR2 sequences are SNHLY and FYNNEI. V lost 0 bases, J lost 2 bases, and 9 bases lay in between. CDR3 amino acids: CASSEAEANTDTQYF. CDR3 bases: TGTGCCAGCAGTGAAGCGGAAGCTAACACAGATACGCAGTATTTT.

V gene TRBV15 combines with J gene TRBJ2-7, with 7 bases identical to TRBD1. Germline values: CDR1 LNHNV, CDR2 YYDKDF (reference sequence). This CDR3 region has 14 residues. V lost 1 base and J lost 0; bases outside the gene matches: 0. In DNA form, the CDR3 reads TGTGCCACCAGCAGAGCAGGGGGCTCCTACGAGCAGTACGTC. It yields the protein CATSRAGGSYEQYV.

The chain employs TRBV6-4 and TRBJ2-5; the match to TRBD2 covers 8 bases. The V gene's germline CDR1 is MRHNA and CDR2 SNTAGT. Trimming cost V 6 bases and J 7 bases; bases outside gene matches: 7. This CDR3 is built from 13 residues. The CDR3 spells CASSPGLGATQYF. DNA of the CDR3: TGTGCCAGCAGCCCGGGACTAGGAGCGACCCAGTACTTC.

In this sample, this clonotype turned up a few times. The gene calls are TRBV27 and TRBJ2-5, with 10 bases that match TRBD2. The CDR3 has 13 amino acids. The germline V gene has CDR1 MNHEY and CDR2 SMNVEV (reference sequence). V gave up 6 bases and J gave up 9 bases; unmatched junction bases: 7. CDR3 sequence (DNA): TGTGCCAGCAGATCACTAGCGGGGTCGGCCCAGTACTTC. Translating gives CASRSLAGSAQYF.

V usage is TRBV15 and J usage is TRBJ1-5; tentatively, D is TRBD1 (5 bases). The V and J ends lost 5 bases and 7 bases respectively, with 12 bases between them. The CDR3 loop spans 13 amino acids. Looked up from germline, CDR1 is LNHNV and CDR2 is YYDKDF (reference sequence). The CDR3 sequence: CATSGAGTQPQHF. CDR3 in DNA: TGTGCCACCAGCGGCGCGGGGACGCAGCCCCAGCATTTT. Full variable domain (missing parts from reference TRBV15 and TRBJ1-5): DAMVIQNPRYQVTQFGKPVTLSCSQTLNHNVMYWYQQKSSQAPKLLFHYYDKDFNNEADTPDNFQSRRPNTSFCFLDIRSPGLGDTAMYLCATSGAGTQPQHFGDGTRLSIL.

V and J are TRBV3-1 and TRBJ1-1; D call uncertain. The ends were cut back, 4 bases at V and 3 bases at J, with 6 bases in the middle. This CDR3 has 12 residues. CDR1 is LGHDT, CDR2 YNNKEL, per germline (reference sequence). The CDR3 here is CASSREDTEAFF. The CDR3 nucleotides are TGTGCCAGCAGCCGTGAGGACACTGAAGCTTTCTTT.

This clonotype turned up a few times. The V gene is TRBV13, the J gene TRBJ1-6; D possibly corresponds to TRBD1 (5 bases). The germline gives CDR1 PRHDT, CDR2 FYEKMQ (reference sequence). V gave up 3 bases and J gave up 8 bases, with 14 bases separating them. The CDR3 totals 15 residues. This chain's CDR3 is CASSFRSGGDSPLHF. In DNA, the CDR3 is TGTGCCAGCAGCTTTCGAAGCGGGGGGGATTCACCCCTCCACTTT.

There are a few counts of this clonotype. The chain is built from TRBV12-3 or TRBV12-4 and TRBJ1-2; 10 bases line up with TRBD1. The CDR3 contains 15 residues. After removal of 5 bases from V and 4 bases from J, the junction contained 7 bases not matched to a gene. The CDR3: CASSPRQGAVYGYTF. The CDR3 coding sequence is TGTGCCAGCAGTCCGAGACAGGGGGCGGTCTATGGCTACACCTTC.

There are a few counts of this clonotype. CDR3 DNA: TGCGCCAGCAGCTTGTTGGGGGGGGGCGAGGAGACCCAGTACTTC. Its protein is CASSLLGGGEETQYF. This chain joins TRBV5-1 and TRBJ2-5; the D gene is possibly TRBD2 (7 bases). The germline V gene has CDR1 SGHRS and CDR2 YFSETQ. CDR3 length: 15 residues. The V gene lost 1 base and the J gene lost 5 bases, with 15 bases spanning the gap.

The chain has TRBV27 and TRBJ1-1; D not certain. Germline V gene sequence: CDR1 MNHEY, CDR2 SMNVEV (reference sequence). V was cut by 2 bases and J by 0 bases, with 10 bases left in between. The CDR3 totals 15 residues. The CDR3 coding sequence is TGTGCCAGCAGTTTACGGACGGCTGTGAACACTGAAGCTTTCTTT. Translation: CASSLRTAVNTEAFF.

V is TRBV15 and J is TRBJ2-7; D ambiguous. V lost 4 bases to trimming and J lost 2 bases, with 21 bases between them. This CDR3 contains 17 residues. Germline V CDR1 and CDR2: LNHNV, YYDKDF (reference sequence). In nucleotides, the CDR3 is TGTGCCACCAGCACAAAGGCCGCCGTGCTAAAACCCTACGAGCAGTACTTC. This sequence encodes CATSTKAAVLKPYEQYF.

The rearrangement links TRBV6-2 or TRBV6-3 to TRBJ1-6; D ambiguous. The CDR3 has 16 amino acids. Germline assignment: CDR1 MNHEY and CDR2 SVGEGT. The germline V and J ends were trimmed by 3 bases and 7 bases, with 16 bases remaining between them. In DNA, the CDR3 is TGTGCCAGCAGTTATTTGGTTCGGTCCGGGAATTCACCCCTCCACTTT. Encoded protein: CASSYLVRSGNSPLHF.

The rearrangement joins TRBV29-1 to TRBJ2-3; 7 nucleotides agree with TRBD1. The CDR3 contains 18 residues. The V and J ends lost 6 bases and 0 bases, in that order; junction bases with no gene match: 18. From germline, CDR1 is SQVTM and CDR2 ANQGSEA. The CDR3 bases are TGCAGCGTGGGATGGGGTTCGGGACAGTCTACTAGCACAGATACGCAGTATTTT. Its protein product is CSVGWGSGQSTSTDTQYF.

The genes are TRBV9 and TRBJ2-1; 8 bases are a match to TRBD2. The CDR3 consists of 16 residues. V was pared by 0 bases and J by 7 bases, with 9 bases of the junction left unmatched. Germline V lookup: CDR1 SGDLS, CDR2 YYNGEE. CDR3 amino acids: CASSVAQTGGRNEQFF. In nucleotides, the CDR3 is TGTGCCAGCAGCGTAGCTCAGACGGGGGGGAGGAATGAGCAGTTCTTC.